Listed below are T cell receptor beta chains from one sample, sequenced in a study of shared clonotypes between healthy human individuals. The table came from immunoSEQ multiplex PCR; TCRdb's copy has only in-frame clones and leaves some out. The table records about a million clones, about 80% of them present only once. Sequencing used memory CD4+ T cells sorted from blood. The receptors were gathered from a man between 18 and 29 years old in good health. CDR3s leave out the opening cysteine and the closing phenylalanine or tryptophan.

TRBV18,ASSLGVDSLVGNYGYT
TRBV7-2,ASSFLVETQY
TRBV7-2,ASSYGSWDTGELF
TRBV4-2,ASSQPPGQGHNEQF
TRBV6-1,ASSRAGGGETQY
TRBV27,ASREAGRETQY
TRBV6-6,ASSLTGNFKKLF
TRBV6-1,ASSERGDQPQH
TRBV7-2,ASSLGDILEQY
TRBV7-2,ASSLRGQGNNEQF
TRBV18,ASSPRASGNNEQF
TRBV29-1,SVEGMAVNEQF
TRBV7-2,ASSLAGGLEKLF
TRBV9,ASSVGLTGELF
TRBV12-5,ASGFGTGNQPQH
TRBV4-1,ASSRTGTHLGSEQF
TRBV27,ASSTGQGARETQY
TRBV29-1,SVDRGSSTDTQY
TRBV5-4,ASSLQGGYGYT
TRBV7-6,ASSLDRSEQY
TRBV19,ASSIDGTTGPQH
TRBV10-3,ATQTAMNTEAF
TRBV6-4,ASTTDGRNTGELF
TRBV5-4,ASSLRAGLNTGELF
TRBV7-3,ATKQGRNTGELF
TRBV7-9,ASSRALQGPRETQY
TRBV28,ASSIQAANYGYT
TRBV27,ASRPGTYTDTQY
TRBV18,ASSQTGRDEKLF
TRBV5-4,ASSRGQGHQPQH
TRBV19,ASRVADINTGELF
TRBV30,AWSVNAYEQY
TRBV5-1,ASSKGWGGPQETQY
TRBV9,ASSVYSGGGELF
TRBV6-1,ASSEAGGEVYYEQY
TRBV7-2,ASSLVGGNNQPQH
TRBV6-1,ASSESGVPNEKLF
TRBV10-1,ASSDQGATEAF
TRBV10-3,AISQAGGSSSPLH
TRBV6-5,ASSYARGAEAF
TRBV5-4,ASSTGRNTEAF
TRBV4-1,ASSRDRGTYGYT
TRBV6-5,ASSPGQGVYEQY
TRBV27,ASSFRARGLAYGKTFGFEKLF